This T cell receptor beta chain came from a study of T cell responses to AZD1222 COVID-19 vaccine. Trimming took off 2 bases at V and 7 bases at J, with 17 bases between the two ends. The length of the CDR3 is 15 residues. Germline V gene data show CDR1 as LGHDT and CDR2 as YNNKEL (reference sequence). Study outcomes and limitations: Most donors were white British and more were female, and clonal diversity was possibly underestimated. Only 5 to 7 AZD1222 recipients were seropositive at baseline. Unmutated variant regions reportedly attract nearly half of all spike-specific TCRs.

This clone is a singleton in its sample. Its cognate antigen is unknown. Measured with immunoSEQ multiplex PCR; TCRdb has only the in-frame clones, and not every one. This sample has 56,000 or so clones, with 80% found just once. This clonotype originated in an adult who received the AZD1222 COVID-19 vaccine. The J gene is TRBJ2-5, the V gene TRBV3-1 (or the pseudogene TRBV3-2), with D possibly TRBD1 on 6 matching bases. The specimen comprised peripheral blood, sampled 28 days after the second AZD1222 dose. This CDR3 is CASSQSTVIGGTQYF. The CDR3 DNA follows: TGTGCCAGCAGCCAAAGTACAGTCATAGGGGGGACCCAGTACTTC.